This record covers a single TCR beta chain. These data originate in a study of blood T cell repertoires in COVID-19. Trimming took off 0 bases at V and 4 bases at J, with 8 bases between the two ends. CDR1 is SGHRS and CDR2 is YFSETQ in the germline V gene. This CDR3 is 14 amino acids long. Methods used by the authors: The authors estimated nucleated cell counts from reference gene primer amplification. Profiled with immunoSEQ multiplex PCR; TCRdb holds only in-frame clones, not every one. That table supplies the V and J calls and clone size; D and trimming were determined from the DNA. The table records approximately 300,000 clones, nearly 90% of them present only once.

The rearrangement uses TRBV5-1 and TRBJ1-5; maybe TRBD1 (5 bases). Sequences were obtained from PBMCs or T cells enriched from blood (not recorded which). This receptor was obtained from a woman aged 18-29 years with acute COVID-19. The CDR3 loop is CASSLEGINQPQHF. The CDR3 nucleotides are TGCGCCAGCAGCTTGGAGGGGATTAATCAGCCCCAGCATTTT.